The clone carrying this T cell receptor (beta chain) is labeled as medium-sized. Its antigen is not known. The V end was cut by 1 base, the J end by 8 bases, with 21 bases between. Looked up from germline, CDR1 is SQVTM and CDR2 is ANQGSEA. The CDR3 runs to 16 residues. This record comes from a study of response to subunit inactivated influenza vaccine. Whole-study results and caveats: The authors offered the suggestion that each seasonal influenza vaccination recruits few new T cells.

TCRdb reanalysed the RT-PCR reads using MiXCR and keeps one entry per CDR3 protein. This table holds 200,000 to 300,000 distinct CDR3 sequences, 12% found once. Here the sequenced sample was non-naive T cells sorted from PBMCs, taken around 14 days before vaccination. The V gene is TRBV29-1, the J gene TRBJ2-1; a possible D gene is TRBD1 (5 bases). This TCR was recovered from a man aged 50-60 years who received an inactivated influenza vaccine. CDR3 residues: CSVEGRKVGVRDEQFF. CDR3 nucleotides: TGCAGCGTTGAAGGACGAAAGGTAGGGGTTCGTGATGAGCAGTTCTTC.